This TCR beta chain was sequenced for a study of blood T cell repertoires in COVID-19. Participants were aged 18 to 89 years, lived in 24 US areas, and enrolled virtually. Cohort 3 donors were reported recovered after two negative PCRs, clearance, or symptom resolution. V dropped 4 bases and J dropped 8 bases, with 12 bases sitting between them. This CDR3 is built from 12 residues. Germline loops: CDR1 SGHRS, CDR2 YFSETQ. In the study's own analysis: Reference gene primers were amplified, and this amplification served to estimate nucleated cell counts. Libraries were prepared by immunoSEQ multiplex PCR; TCRdb keeps only in-frame clonotypes and omits some of them. The DNA was the basis for D and trimming; V, J and clone size are from that table. The profile shows a few hundred thousand clones, 85% of them singletons.

Sequencing used PBMCs or T cells enriched from blood (not recorded which). V and J are TRBV5-1 and TRBJ1-1, with unresolved D. The receptor comes from a man in his forties or fifties who had recovered from COVID-19. CDR3: CASSRDTREAFF. CDR3 in DNA: TGCGCCAGCAGCCGGGATACAAGAGAAGCTTTCTTT.